This paragraph reports one T cell receptor (beta chain). Its antigen is undetermined. Germline and junction disagree at one end, which may indicate a read error. The data were obtained in a study of T cell repertoires in cytomegalovirus infection. Overall study context: A matching HLA type, together with CMV infection, was signaled by public TCR beta signatures.

Study results and limitations: Cumulative public TCR beta family frequency identified carriers of CMV plus the relevant HLA.

TCRdb re-analysed the reads in MiXCR, keeping a single row per CDR3 protein. The data hold 170,000 or so distinct CDR3 sequences, with 13% to 15% observed a single time. CDR1 and CDR2 from the germline V gene are SGHTA and FQGTGA. The CDR3 runs 15 residues. This TCR was sampled from a human donor in good health (CMV status not recorded). Some clones in this sample may be carry-over from other donors' samples. The sequencing sample was made of PBMCs. The V call is TRBV7-3, the J call TRBJ2-1; D may match TRBD1 or TRBD2 (5 bases each). The DNA for the CDR3 is TGTGGCAGCAGCTTAAATCCGGGGCTTTACAATGAGCAGTTCTTC. This translates into CGSSLNPGLYNEQFF. Complete variable domain (other parts from reference TRBV7-3 and TRBJ2-1): GAGVSQTPSNKVTEKGKYVELRCDPISGHTALYWYRQSLGQGPEFLIYFQGTGAADDSGLPNDRFFAVRPEGSVSTLKIQRTERGDSAVYLCGSSLNPGLYNEQFFGPGTRLTVL.